These 5 T cell receptor beta chains came from one sample sequenced in a study of blood T cell repertoires in COVID-19. Sequenced by immunoSEQ multiplex PCR; TCRdb stores in-frame clones only, minus some. The sample includes some 180,000 clones, approximately 85% of them seen just once. Input material: peripheral blood. The receptors were sampled from an older woman with acute or convalescent COVID-19.

The chain carries TRBV15 and TRBJ2-7; 8 bases match TRBD1. From germline, CDR1 is LNHNV and CDR2 YYDKDF (reference sequence). V trimming: 5 bases; J trimming: 5 bases; junction bases outside the gene matches: 8. The CDR3 is 14 amino acids. CDR3 DNA: TGTGCCACCAGCGCCTCCTCAGGGGGCCACGAGCAGTACGTC. Protein product: CATSASSGGHEQYV.

The chain combines TRBV7-2 with TRBJ2-7, with 9 bases fitting TRBD2. After removal of 3 bases from V and 8 bases from J, the junction contained 11 bases not matched to a gene. Germline CDR1 is SGHTA and CDR2 is FQGNSA. CDR3 size: 15 residues. This CDR3 reads CASSLASGELRKQYF. In DNA, the CDR3 is TGTGCCAGCAGCTTGGCTAGCGGGGAACTACGAAAGCAGTACTTC.

This chain links TRBV20-1 with TRBJ1-1, with D hard to call. Trimming cost V 5 bases and J 4 bases, with 8 bases left between them. This CDR3 is built from 11 residues. From germline, CDR1 is DFQATT and CDR2 SNEGSKA (reference sequence). Here the CDR3 DNA reads TGCAGTGCTGAACGGGGCACTGAAGCTTTCTTT. It is translated as CSAERGTEAFF.

The V call is TRBV29-1, the J call TRBJ2-3; 8 positions match TRBD2. The V and J ends lost 2 bases and 5 bases, in that order; junction bases with no gene match: 12. This CDR3 is built from 16 residues. Germline loops: CDR1 SQVTM, CDR2 ANQGSEA. CDR3 in DNA: TGCAGCGTTGAAAGCGGAGGAGCGGGAGCCGGAGATACGCAGTATTTT. Protein sequence: CSVESGGAGAGDTQYF.

The rearrangement uses TRBV5-4 and TRBJ2-7, with 9 positions matching TRBD2. V lost 4 bases to trimming and J lost 6 bases; unmatched junction nucleotides: 8. Germline V gene data show CDR1 as SGHNT and CDR2 as YYREEE (reference sequence). The CDR3 runs to 14 residues. The CDR3 DNA reads TGTGCCAGCAGCGTACCGGGACTAGCTGGCGAGCAGTACTTC. Protein: CASSVPGLAGEQYF.